This TCR beta chain was captured in a study of T cell responses to AZD1222 COVID-19 vaccine. Points from the study as a whole: Sampled repertoires all dated from after the peak T cell response. Targeting of unmutated variant regions was reportedly seen in nearly half of spike-specific TCRs.

The data were produced by immunoSEQ multiplex PCR, yet TCRdb's version contains in-frame clones alone and is incomplete. The table has 150,000 to 200,000 clones, 80% to 90% seen once; the top ten hold approximately 10%. Concerning this clone: The antigen remains undetermined.

The CDR3 totals 13 residues. From germline, CDR1 is SGHAT and CDR2 FQNNGV. V was pared by 2 bases and J by 3 bases, with 5 bases between. This sequence was found in an adult who received the AZD1222 COVID-19 vaccine. The input for sequencing was peripheral blood, taken 28 days after the second AZD1222 dose. The chain couples TRBV11-2 to TRBJ1-5; no clear D gene. The CDR3 sequence is CASSLRPNQPQHF. Written as DNA, the CDR3 is TGTGCCAGCAGCTTAAGGCCCAATCAGCCCCAGCATTTT. The entire variable domain, with the rest obtained from reference TRBV11-2 and TRBJ1-5, is as follows: EAGVAQSPRYKIIEKRQSVAFWCNPISGHATLYWYQQILGQGPKLLIQFQNNGVVDDSQLPKDRFSAERLKGVDSTLKIQPAKLEDSAVYLCASSLRPNQPQHFGDGTRLSIL.